One and the same sample provided the 23 T cell receptor beta chains below, sequenced in a study of CD8+ T cells in alopecia areata. Treatment denoted: oral pan-JAK inhibitor, 5-10 mg twice daily. Extraction and reverse transcription of RNA yielded cDNA as the sequencing template. Clones were read by immunoSEQ multiplex PCR, and TCRdb kept only the in-frame ones, dropping some. The table lists 150,000 to 250,000 clones, 50% to 60% of them singletons. This material consisted of CD4+ T cells sorted from blood, taken at week 4, from a patient treated with tofacitinib. These receptors all stem from a human donor with alopecia areata.

The chain links TRBV11-2 to TRBJ1-4; 8 nucleotides agree with TRBD1. This CDR3 has 16 amino acids. CDR1 and CDR2 (germline): SGHAT, FQNNGV. V trimming: 1 base; J trimming: 5 bases; junction bases outside the gene matches: 6. This chain's CDR3 is CASSLGGTGSNEKLFF. CDR3 DNA sequence: TGTGCCAGCAGCTTAGGGGGGACAGGATCAAATGAAAAACTGTTTTTT.

This clone was detected a few times. The chain has TRBV7-9 and TRBJ2-1; TRBD1 is a possible D gene (6 bases). Germline V gene lookup returns CDR1 SEHNR and CDR2 FQNEAQ (reference sequence). The length of the CDR3 is 12 residues. V was cut by 5 bases and J by 10 bases, with 12 bases left in between. In nucleotides, the CDR3 is TGTGCCAGCAGCCTTCAGGGGTCAGAGCAGTTCTTC. Amino acid sequence: CASSLQGSEQFF. The full variable domain, with the rest looked up from reference TRBV7-9 and TRBJ2-1, is DTGVSQNPRHKITKRGQNVTFRCDPISEHNRLYWYRQTLGQGPEFLTYFQNEAQLEKSRLLSDRFSAERPKGSFSTLEIQRTEQGDSAMYLCASSLQGSEQFFGPGTRLTVL.

The V call is TRBV6-5, the J call TRBJ2-5; no clear D gene. Germline CDR1 is MNHEY and CDR2 is SVGAGI. There are 13 residues in the CDR3. Trimming took 8 bases from V and 1 from J, leaving 11 bases between them. The CDR3 spells CASGRSTQETQYF. As DNA, the CDR3 is TGTGCCAGCGGCCGGTCGACCCAAGAGACCCAGTACTTC.

The V call is TRBV4-1, the J call TRBJ1-5; 7 bases fit TRBD1. The J segment lost 4 bases and the V segment lost 5 bases, leaving 8 bases of the junction unmatched. Germline V CDR1 and CDR2: MGHRA, YSYEKL. The CDR3 covers 15 residues. DNA for the CDR3: TGCGCCAGCAGCACCGGGCAGGGGGTGAATCAGCCCCAGCATTTT. As protein: CASSTGQGVNQPQHF.

The V call is TRBV6-5, the J call TRBJ2-7; D call uncertain. Trimming cost V 6 bases and J 2 bases, with 11 bases left between them. CDR1 is MNHEY, CDR2 SVGAGI, per germline. CDR3 size: 13 residues. CDR3 protein: CASSKPRTYEQYF. The CDR3 nucleotides read TGTGCCAGCAGCAAACCCAGGACCTACGAGCAGTACTTC.

This chain links TRBV2 with TRBJ2-7; TRBD1 aligns across 10 bases. The CDR3 totals 15 residues. Losses at the gene ends were 3 bases for V and 6 bases for J; bases not matched to a gene: 8. Per the germline V gene, CDR1 is SNHLY and CDR2 is FYNNEI. CDR3 amino acids: CASSDPGQGILEQYF. The DNA for the CDR3 is TGTGCCAGCAGTGACCCGGGACAGGGGATACTCGAGCAGTACTTC.

The rearrangement joins TRBV9 to TRBJ1-6, with a possible D match to TRBD1 (5 bases). The CDR3 has 15 amino acids. Germline loops: CDR1 SGDLS, CDR2 YYNGEE. V lost 0 bases to trimming and J lost 9 bases, with 13 bases between them. DNA of the CDR3: TGTGCCAGCAGCGTAGCGGTCACAGGAACTTCACCCCTCCACTTT. It encodes CASSVAVTGTSPLHF.

J is TRBJ1-4 and V is TRBV29-1; D might be TRBD1 (5 bases). CDR1 is SQVTM and CDR2 is ANQGSEA in the germline V gene. Trimming removed 2 bases at V and 7 bases at J, with 11 bases between. This CDR3 comprises 13 residues. The CDR3, as DNA: TGCAGCGTTGAAAGAGGGGCTGGTGAAAAACTGTTTTTT. Its protein is CSVERGAGEKLFF. The full variable domain, with the rest looked up from reference TRBV29-1 and TRBJ1-4, is SAVISQKPSRDICQRGTSLTIQCQVDSQVTMMFWYRQQPGQSLTLIATANQGSEATYESGFVIDKFPISRPNLTFSTLTVSNMSPEDSSIYLCSVERGAGEKLFFGSGTQLSVL.

The chain is built from TRBV29-1 and TRBJ1-2; D is unclear. CDR3 length equals 13 residues. Germline V gene data show CDR1 as SQVTM and CDR2 as ANQGSEA. V was pared by 4 bases and J by 2 bases, with 11 bases between. The CDR3 nucleotides are TGCAGCGTTGTGATGGGTCAAAACTATGGCTACACCTTC. Encoded protein: CSVVMGQNYGYTF.

This chain uses TRBV20-1 with TRBJ2-7; TRBD2 is a possible D gene (5 bases). CDR1 and CDR2 from the germline V gene are DFQATT and SNEGSKA (reference sequence). CDR3 length: 11 amino acids. Trimming left V 7 bases short and J 5 bases short, with 12 bases between. The CDR3 DNA reads TGCAGTGATTTCCCCGGGGACGAGCAGTACTTC. As protein: CSDFPGDEQYF.

The genes are TRBV30 and TRBJ1-2; TRBD1 matches 7 bases. The J segment lost 4 bases and the V segment lost 5 bases, leaving 4 bases of the junction unmatched. Germline V lookup: CDR1 GTSNPN, CDR2 SVGIG (reference sequence). The CDR3 spans 12 residues. The CDR3 loop is CAWDRDGYGYTF. DNA of the CDR3: TGTGCCTGGGACAGGGACGGCTATGGCTACACCTTC.

The chain links TRBV28 to TRBJ2-6; D gene uncertain. Germline V gene lookup returns CDR1 MDHEN and CDR2 SYDVKM. V lost 6 bases to trimming and J lost 13 bases, with 7 bases between them. The CDR3 is made up of 10 amino acids. CDR3 amino acids: CASSREVLTF. The DNA of the CDR3 is TGTGCCAGCAGCCGTGAGGTCCTGACTTTC.

This clone was seen a single time. The J gene is TRBJ2-1, the V gene TRBV29-1; a weak D match, TRBD1 (5 bases). This CDR3 has 14 amino acids. Germline-derived CDR1 and CDR2 are SQVTM and ANQGSEA. The ends were cut back, 2 bases at V and 3 bases at J, with 11 bases in the middle. The CDR3 sequence is CSVERGLLYNEQFF. Here the CDR3 DNA reads TGCAGCGTTGAAAGGGGCCTTCTCTACAATGAGCAGTTCTTC.

The chain uses TRBV7-2 and TRBJ2-4; D possibly corresponds to TRBD2 (6 bases). V was pared by 4 bases and J by 9 bases, with 19 bases between. Germline V gene lookup returns CDR1 SGHTA and CDR2 FQGNSA. CDR3 size: 15 residues. CDR3 sequence (DNA): TGTGCCAGCAGCTGGGGCGTGGGAATCGGGGGCATTCAGTACTTC. Its translation is CASSWGVGIGGIQYF.

This clone has a handful of counts. The CDR3 here is CSARTSGGETQYF. The CDR3 DNA sequence: TGCAGCGCCCGGACTAGCGGGGGGGAGACCCAGTACTTC. The chain employs TRBV29-1 and TRBJ2-5; 14 bases are a match to TRBD2. The trim removed 7 bases at V and 5 bases at J, leaving 3 bases unmatched. This CDR3 region has 13 residues. CDR1 SQVTM and CDR2 ANQGSEA come from the germline V gene.

This clone was found a few times. This chain links TRBV4-1 with TRBJ2-5; TRBD2 is a possible D gene (7 bases). Between the trimmed V and J ends, which lost 0 bases and 2 bases, there was a span of 22 bases. The CDR3 length is 19 residues. CDR1 and CDR2 (germline): MGHRA, YSYEKL. CDR3 protein: CASSQDVRGQSKYQETQYF. The CDR3 DNA follows: TGCGCCAGCAGCCAAGATGTGCGGGGGCAATCAAAGTATCAAGAGACCCAGTACTTC.

The chain is built from TRBV7-2 and TRBJ2-1, with D hard to call. The length of the CDR3 is 14 residues. Germline CDR1 reads SGHTA; CDR2 reads FQGNSA. V was trimmed by 5 bases and J by 7 bases, leaving 15 bases between them. CDR3 sequence (DNA): TGTGCCAGCAGCGAACTACTCGTAGTAAATGAGCAGTTCTTC. Translated: CASSELLVVNEQFF.

The chain links TRBV5-1 to TRBJ2-5, with 8 bases fitting TRBD2. J gave up 4 bases and V 0 bases, and 8 bases lay outside the gene matches. Germline CDR1 SGHRS, CDR2 YFSETQ. This CDR3 spans 16 amino acids. The CDR3: CASSLDSGARLETQYF. CDR3 in DNA: TGCGCCAGCAGCTTGGATAGCGGGGCCCGTCTAGAGACCCAGTACTTC.

In this sample, this clone turned up once. This rearrangement joins TRBV25-1 to TRBJ1-2; no clear D gene. Looked up from germline, CDR1 is MGHDK and CDR2 is SYGVNS. V was shortened by 5 bases and J by 6 bases, with 16 bases between the two germline ends. The CDR3 length is 14 residues. DNA for the CDR3: TGTGCCAGCAGTCAAAGGGCGGGCGCACATGGCTACACCTTC. It specifies CASSQRAGAHGYTF.

The chain links TRBV7-2 to TRBJ1-6; D unresolved. The germline V and J ends were trimmed by 6 bases and 5 bases, with 11 bases remaining between them. The CDR3 loop spans 14 amino acids. The germline V gene encodes CDR1 SGHTA and CDR2 FQGNSA. The CDR3 DNA follows: TGTGCCAGCAGGGTTCAGAAGAATAATTCACCCCTCCACTTT. Encoded protein: CASRVQKNNSPLHF. Filled out from reference TRBV7-2 and TRBJ1-6, the complete variable domain reads GAGVSQSPSNKVTEKGKDVELRCDPISGHTALYWYRQSLGQGLEFLIYFQGNSAPDKSGLPSDRFSAERTGGSVSTLTIQRTQQEDSAVYLCASRVQKNNSPLHFGNGTRLTVT.

This chain links TRBV30 with TRBJ2-3; D not resolved. Per germline, CDR1 GTSNPN and CDR2 SVGIG (reference sequence). Between the trimmed V and J ends, which lost 1 base and 0 bases, there was a span of 8 bases. This CDR3 has 14 amino acids. CDR3 protein: CAWSGRVSTDTQYF. In DNA, the CDR3 is TGTGCCTGGAGTGGTAGAGTGAGCACAGATACGCAGTATTTT.

The CDR3 spells CASSLQLPSGLHSGNTIYF. CDR3 coding DNA: TGTGCCAGCAGCTTACAGTTGCCATCGGGACTTCACTCTGGAAACACCATATATTTT. The chain recombines TRBV7-2 with TRBJ1-3; TRBD1 is a possible D gene (5 bases). CDR3 size: 19 residues. Trimming left V 2 bases short and J 0 bases short, with 20 bases between. Germline V gene lookup returns CDR1 SGHTA and CDR2 FQGNSA.

This clone was found a few times. The chain couples TRBV7-9 to TRBJ1-2; D is unresolved. This CDR3 has 13 amino acids. V lost 5 bases and J lost 4, with 11 bases in between. Germline V gene sequence: CDR1 SEHNR, CDR2 FQNEAQ (reference sequence). The CDR3 reads CASSPDYIYGYTF. The CDR3 DNA follows: TGTGCCAGCAGCCCAGACTACATCTATGGCTACACCTTC.